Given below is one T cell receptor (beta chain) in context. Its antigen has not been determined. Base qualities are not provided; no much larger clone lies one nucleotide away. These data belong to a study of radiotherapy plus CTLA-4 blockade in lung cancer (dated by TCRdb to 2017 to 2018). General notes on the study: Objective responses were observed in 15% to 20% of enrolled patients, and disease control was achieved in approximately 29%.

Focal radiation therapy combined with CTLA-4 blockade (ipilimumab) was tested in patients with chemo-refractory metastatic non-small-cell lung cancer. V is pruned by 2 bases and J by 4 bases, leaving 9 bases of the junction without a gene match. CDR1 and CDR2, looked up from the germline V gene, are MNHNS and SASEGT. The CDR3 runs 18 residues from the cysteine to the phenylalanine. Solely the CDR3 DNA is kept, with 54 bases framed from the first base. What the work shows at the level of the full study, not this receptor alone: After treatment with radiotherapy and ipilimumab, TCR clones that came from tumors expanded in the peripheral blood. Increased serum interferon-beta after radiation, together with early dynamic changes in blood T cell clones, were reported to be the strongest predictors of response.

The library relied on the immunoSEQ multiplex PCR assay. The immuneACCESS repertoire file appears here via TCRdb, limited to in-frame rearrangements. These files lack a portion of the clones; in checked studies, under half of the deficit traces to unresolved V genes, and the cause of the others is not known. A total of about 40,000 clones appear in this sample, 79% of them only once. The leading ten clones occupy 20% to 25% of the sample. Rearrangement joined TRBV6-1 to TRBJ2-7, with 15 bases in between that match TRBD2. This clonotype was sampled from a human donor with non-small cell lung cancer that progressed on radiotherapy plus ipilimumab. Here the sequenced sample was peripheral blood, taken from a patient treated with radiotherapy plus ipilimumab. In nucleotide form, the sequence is TGTGCCAGCAGTGAACCGCGGACTAGCGGGGGGGCGGTGTACGAGCAGTACTTC. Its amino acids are CASSEPRTSGGAVYEQYF.